This TCR beta chain was sequenced in a study of T cell responses to AZD1222 COVID-19 vaccine. Generated by immunoSEQ multiplex PCR, the TCRdb table keeps only in-frame clones and is missing some. The sample has roughly 120,000 clones, about nine tenths seen once. The CDR3 is made up of 13 amino acids. V was trimmed by 6 bases and J by 5 bases, leaving 12 bases between them. CDR1 and CDR2 from the germline V gene are SGHTS and YDEGEE. On this clone: Its antigen remains unknown.

Study-wide results and caveats: Samples come after the peak T cell response, not at day 14.

V gene TRBV5-8 combines with J gene TRBJ2-1, with unresolved D. Sample: peripheral blood, taken on day 0 of MenACWY control vaccination. This sequence was found in an adult in good health. The CDR3 DNA follows: TGTGCCAGCAAGGTAGGGTCCCACAATGAGCAGTTCTTC. Its translation is CASKVGSHNEQFF.